A single T cell receptor (beta chain) is shown here with its context. Its antigen remains unknown. This entry belongs to a study of monozygotic twins with inflammatory bowel disease. RNA in its total form was extracted from whole blood, and T cells were not sorted. Germline V lookup: CDR1 SQVTM, CDR2 ANQGSEA. The CDR3 runs 14 residues. Each sample had eight separate cDNA synthesis reactions. TCRdb reprocessed the 5' RACE reads and stores each CDR3 protein as one record, lacking DNA. The listing records about 210,000 distinct CDR3 sequences. Broader study findings: A single strong IBD-associated signal or clonotype was not supported by the findings.

J is TRBJ2-7 and V is TRBV29-1; TCRdb's D gene call, TRBD1, goes unchecked for lack of DNA. Sequences were obtained from blood. The source of this sequence is a human donor with ulcerative colitis or Crohn's disease, or a healthy co-twin of an affected twin (not recorded which). CDR3 amino acids: CSVLGTVDSYEQYF.